What follows are 32 T cell receptor beta chains derived from one specimen sequenced in a study of tumor-infiltrating lymphocytes in primary liver carcinoma. A primer matching the constant region was used to make TCR beta cDNA from 500 to 650 ng of total RNA. Libraries for TCR beta were built through three nested multiplex PCR rounds, which together made up a slightly modified ARM-PCR procedure. For 10 cycles apiece, the opening two PCR rounds ran with TRBV1-TRBV30 forward primers and a C-beta reverse primer. MiXCR was run by TCRdb on the multiplex PCR reads, yielding one entry per CDR3 protein. The sample has 35,000 to 40,000 distinct CDR3 sequences, 60% to 80% seen once. Each 20-30 mg portion of unsorted bulk tissue served as the source for co-extraction of RNA and DNA. Input material: tumor-adjacent normal liver tissue. The receptors were sampled from a middle-aged man with primary liver carcinoma and hepatitis B virus infection.

V gene TRBV5-4 combines with J gene TRBJ1-6; 9 positions agree with TRBD1. V shed 8 bases and J 14 bases; nucleotides not matched to a gene: 8. This CDR3 contains 12 residues. Germline V gene data show CDR1 as SGHNT and CDR2 as YYREEE (reference sequence). The CDR3 region is CARTGQGSSLHF. The CDR3 bases are TGTGCCAGGACCGGACAGGGGTCATCCCTCCACTTT. The full variable domain, with the rest looked up from reference TRBV5-4 and TRBJ1-6, is ETGVTQSPTHLIKTRGQQVTLRCSSQSGHNTVSWYQQALGQGPQFIFQYYREEENGRGNFPPRFSGLQFPNYSSELNVNALELDDSALYLCARTGQGSSLHFGNGTRLTVT.

This rearrangement joins TRBV11-1 to TRBJ2-1, with 14 nucleotides matching TRBD2. Germline V lookup: CDR1 SGHAT, CDR2 FQDESV (reference sequence). The CDR3 contains 16 residues. Losses at the gene ends were 5 bases for V and 10 bases for J; bases not matched to a gene: 10. This CDR3 is CASSPRGLAGVGEQFF. The CDR3 DNA sequence: TGTGCCAGCAGCCCCCGGGGACTAGCGGGAGTCGGGGAGCAGTTCTTC.

This clonotype appeared many times. The rearrangement uses TRBV2 and TRBJ1-1; D call uncertain. Trimming left V 0 bases short and J 4 bases short, with 12 bases between. The CDR3 contains 15 residues. The germline CDR1 and CDR2 sequences are SNHLY and FYNNEI. The CDR3, as DNA: TGTGCCAGCAGTGAAGCGCGAGGTGTAGGCACTGAAGCTTTCTTT. Translating gives CASSEARGVGTEAFF.

Turning to this clonotype: One end of the junction does not line up with germline, which may come from a read error. The chain has TRBV29-1 and TRBJ2-1, with D perhaps TRBD1 (6 bases). The germline CDR1 and CDR2 sequences are SQVTM and ANQGSEA. The CDR3 has 13 amino acids. The CDR3 sequence is CSVRLGGYNDQFF. The CDR3 coding sequence is TGCAGCGTGCGATTAGGGGGATACAATGATCAGTTCTTC.

A remark on this clonotype: The CDR3 ends on some other residue instead of the conserved phenylalanine or tryptophan, so this is likely a read error. The limits of the CDR3 on the DNA are not certain, so only TCRdb's listed CDR3 is given. The chain uses TRBV30 and TRBJ2-7. CDR1 and CDR2 (germline): GTSNPN, SVGIG (reference sequence). The CDR3 spans 14 amino acids, including both terminal residues. CDR3 region: CACTSVGSSYEQYS.

The chain couples TRBV5-5 to TRBJ2-1, with D tentatively TRBD2 (6 bases). This CDR3 contains 17 residues. CDR1 and CDR2 (germline): SGHKS, YYEKEE (reference sequence). Deletions cut 4 bases from V and 7 bases from J, with 24 bases between. CDR3 in amino acids: CASSRALGLSGENEQFF. The CDR3 DNA reads TGTGCCAGCAGCCGGGCTCTTGGACTATCGGGAGAAAATGAGCAGTTCTTC.

As regards this clonotype: Sequence at one end of the junction differs from germline and may be a read error. V and J are TRBV11-3 and TRBJ1-5; weak D call: TRBD1 (5 bases). In germline, CDR1 is SGHNT, CDR2 YENEEA. The CDR3 is 15 amino acids. CDR3 coding DNA: TGTGCTAGCAGCTCAAATCTGGGGGTGGCTCAGCCCCAGCATTTT. Encoded protein: CASSSNLGVAQPQHF.

A note on this clonotype: A much larger clone differs by one base, so this may be a read error. The V and J genes are TRBV16 and TRBJ1-2, with TRBD1 as a possible D gene (6 bases). The CDR3 sequence is 12 residues long. The V gene's germline CDR1 is KGHSY and CDR2 FQNENV. CDR3 in amino acids: CARSQAGVGYTF. The CDR3 DNA sequence: TGTGCCAGGAGCCAGGCAGGGGTTGGCTACACCTTC.

This chain connects TRBV4-1 to TRBJ2-1; D is unclear. CDR1 is MGHRA and CDR2 is YSYEKL in the germline V gene. The V end lost 4 bases, the J end lost 11 bases, and 24 bases lay between the germline ends. This CDR3 region has 16 residues. The CDR3 is CASSRDRTPSYSQQFF. The CDR3 region has the DNA TGCGCCAGCAGCCGAGATCGGACCCCCTCCTACAGTCAGCAGTTCTTC.

Points on this clonotype: Germline is not matched at one junction end, which may reflect a read error. The chain links TRBV29-1 to TRBJ1-1; D is unclear. Looked up from germline, CDR1 is SQVTM and CDR2 is ANQGSEA. This CDR3 spans 12 amino acids. CDR3 DNA: TGCGGCGTTGAGAGCGGCAGGACTGAAGCTTTCTTT. Its protein product is CGVESGRTEAFF.

Comment on this clonotype: At one of its ends the junction is not consistent with the germline gene, which may arise from a read error. This rearrangement joins TRBV6-5 to TRBJ1-1, with D tentatively TRBD1 (6 bases). CDR1 is MNHEY and CDR2 is SVGAGI in the germline V gene. This CDR3 spans 14 amino acids. DNA for the CDR3: TGTGCGAGCAGTTACTCAGCAGGGGTAACTGATGCTTTCTTT. Amino acids: CASSYSAGVTDAFF.

The J gene is TRBJ2-3, the V gene TRBV6-2 or TRBV6-3, with unresolved D. The germline V and J ends were trimmed by 10 bases and 5 bases, with 25 bases remaining between them. The CDR3 consists of 16 residues. Germline V lookup: CDR1 MNHEY, CDR2 SVGEGT. This chain's CDR3 is CAISFLARLGEDTQYF. CDR3 DNA: TGTGCCATCAGCTTCCTGGCACGGCTTGGGGAAGATACGCAGTATTTT.

This clonotype was counted ten times or more. The chain joins TRBV6-5 to TRBJ1-3; 9 nucleotides match TRBD1. CDR1 MNHEY and CDR2 SVGAGI come from the germline V gene. CDR3 size: 18 residues. The trim removed 4 bases at V and 0 bases at J, leaving 10 bases unmatched. CDR3 amino acids: CASSSARDRVISGNTIYF. As DNA, the CDR3 is TGTGCCAGCAGTTCTGCCAGGGACAGGGTCATCTCTGGAAACACCATATATTTT.

This clonotype was found once. The V and J genes are TRBV29-1 and TRBJ2-1; D might be TRBD2 (6 bases). The CDR3 spans 15 residues. CDR1 is SQVTM and CDR2 is ANQGSEA in the germline V gene. V was shortened by 3 bases and J by 9 bases, with 21 bases between the two germline ends. CDR3 nucleotide sequence: TGCAGCGTTGAGGTGGGAAGGAGGGCCAGCGGTGAGCAGTTCTTC. Protein product: CSVEVGRRASGEQFF.

This clonotype is a singleton in its sample. An end of the junction does not agree with germline; a read error may underlie this. The gene calls are TRBV30 and TRBJ1-1; D may be TRBD1 (5 bases). The CDR3 is made up of 14 amino acids. CDR1 is GTSNPN and CDR2 is SVGIG in the germline V gene (reference sequence). CDR3 protein: CAWSQLQEFTETFF. CDR3 coding DNA: TGTGCCTGGAGCCAATTACAGGAGTTCACTGAAACTTTCTTT.

A single count supports this clonotype. A much larger clone differs from this one at a single base, so this may be a read error. This chain links TRBV2 with TRBJ2-3; D is unclear. The CDR3 has 11 residues. Germline V gene data show CDR1 as SNHLY and CDR2 as FYNNEI. V shed 8 bases and J shed 3 bases, with 6 bases lying between them. The CDR3 DNA is TGTGCCAGCTTCCGGACAGATACGCAGTATTTT. This gives the protein CASFRTDTQYF.

A word on this clonotype: At one end the junction does not follow the germline gene, possibly because of a read error. This rearrangement joins TRBV30 to TRBJ2-4; TRBD1 matches at 8 bases. The CDR3 extends over 18 amino acids. CDR1 is GTSNPN and CDR2 is SVGIG in the germline V gene (reference sequence). The CDR3 region is CAWSVWQGAGLVKNIQYF. Written as DNA, the CDR3 is TGTGCCTGGAGTGTATGGCAGGGGGCCGGATTGGTCAAAAACATTCAGTACTTT. The variable domain in full, with the rest retrieved from reference TRBV30 and TRBJ2-4, is SQTIHQWPATLVQPVGSPLSLECTVEGTSNPNLYWYRQAAGRGLQLLFYSVGIGQISSEVPQNLSASRPQDRQFILSSKKLLLSDSGFYLCAWSVWQGAGLVKNIQYFGAGTRLSVL.

As to this clonotype: The junction and the germline gene differ at one end; a read error may be behind it. The CDR3 region has the DNA TGCGCCAGCAACTTGGTCGGGATGGGGGATTGGCGTGGCTATGAGCAGTTCTTC. Residues: CASNLVGMGDWRGYEQFF. This rearrangement joins TRBV5-1 to TRBJ2-1; either TRBD1 or TRBD2 may supply D (5 bases each). The germline V gene has CDR1 SGHRS and CDR2 YFSETQ. This CDR3 is 18 amino acids long.

The chain has TRBV5-1 and TRBJ2-1; a weak D match, TRBD2 (6 bases). Looked up from germline, CDR1 is SGHRS and CDR2 is YFSETQ. Trimming pared 1 base from V and 2 bases from J, leaving 22 bases between. The CDR3 covers 19 residues. CDR3 in amino acids: CASSLRDGNSGGTYNEQFF. The CDR3 bases are TGCGCCAGCAGCTTGCGAGATGGGAATAGCGGAGGGACCTACAATGAGCAGTTCTTC.

This rearrangement joins TRBV29-1 to TRBJ2-5; the match to TRBD1 covers 11 bases. With 8 bases clipped from V and 4 bases from J, the junction kept 12 bases outside the gene matches. CDR1 and CDR2 (germline): SQVTM, ANQGSEA. This CDR3 comprises 15 residues. The CDR3 DNA follows: TGCAGCATTGGAGCGGACAGGGGGCGACCAGAGACCCAGTACTTC. It translates to CSIGADRGRPETQYF.

This clonotype came up once. The junction and the germline gene differ at one end; a read error may be behind it. This chain uses TRBV28 with TRBJ1-5; D is possibly TRBD1 (6 bases). This CDR3 is built from 16 residues. Germline-derived CDR1 and CDR2 are MDHEN and SYDVKM. CDR3 in amino acids: CGSTFDRGASNQPQHF. For the CDR3, the DNA is TGTGGCAGCACCTTCGATAGGGGGGCTTCCAATCAGCCCCAGCATTTT.

As regards this clonotype: A much bigger clone sits one base away, suggesting this may be a read error. This chain links TRBV6-4 with TRBJ1-1, with D maybe TRBD1 (5 bases). The CDR3 spans 15 residues. Trimming cost V 0 bases and J 0 bases, with 8 bases left between them. The germline V gene has CDR1 MRHNA and CDR2 SNTAGT. The CDR3 reads CASSDSAGMNTEAFF. CDR3 in DNA: TGTGCCAGCAGTGACTCGGCAGGGATGAACACTGAAGCTTTCTTT.

With regard to this clonotype: One end of the junction fails to match germline, which may point to a read error. This chain joins TRBV11-2 and TRBJ2-5; 9 bases map to TRBD2. This CDR3 has 17 amino acids. Germline CDR1 reads SGHAT; CDR2 reads FQNNGV. In DNA, the CDR3 is TGTGCCAGTAGCTTAATACTAGCGGGTGACTCGAGCGAGACCCTGTACTTC. Translated: CASSLILAGDSSETLYF. The full variable domain, rest sourced from reference TRBV11-2 and TRBJ2-5, is EAGVAQSPRYKIIEKRQSVAFWCNPISGHATLYWYQQILGQGPKLLIQFQNNGVVDDSQLPKDRFSAERLKGVDSTLKIQPAKLEDSAVYLCASSLILAGDSSETLYFGPGTRLLVL.

Details on this clonotype: At one end, the junction sequence differs from germline, possibly due to a read error. J is TRBJ2-7 and V is TRBV6-1, with a weak D call TRBD2 (5 bases). This CDR3 has 15 residues. The V gene's germline CDR1 is MNHNS and CDR2 SASEGT. The CDR3 bases are TGTGCCAGCACAGAGAGGGCAGCTTCCTCCTACGTGCAGTACTTC. Translating it yields CASTERAASSYVQYF.

On this clonotype itself: A single base separates this from a much larger clone, so it may be a read error. The chain combines TRBV5-1 with TRBJ2-3; the D is unclear. The CDR3 length is 13 residues. V gave up 9 bases and J gave up 4 bases, with 15 bases separating them. CDR1 is SGHRS and CDR2 is YFSETQ in the germline V gene. CDR3 DNA: TGCGCCAACGGCTTGTCTCAAGCAGATACGCAGTATTTT. Its protein product is CANGLSQADTQYF.

This clonotype has more than one count but fewer than ten. This chain links TRBV7-2 with TRBJ1-6; D remains ambiguous. V lost 5 bases and J 10 bases, leaving 15 bases between the germline ends. Looked up from germline, CDR1 is SGHTA and CDR2 is FQGNSA. The CDR3 totals 14 residues. The CDR3 reads CASSPDDMGSPLHF. The CDR3 nucleotides read TGTGCCAGCAGCCCAGATGACATGGGCTCACCCCTCCACTTT. The complete variable domain, with remaining parts taken from reference TRBV7-2 and TRBJ1-6, reads GAGVSQSPSNKVTEKGKDVELRCDPISGHTALYWYRQSLGQGLEFLIYFQGNSAPDKSGLPSDRFSAERTGGSVSTLTIQRTQQEDSAVYLCASSPDDMGSPLHFGNGTRLTVT.

This clonotype is categorized as medium-sized. The rearrangement uses TRBV6-2 or TRBV6-3 and TRBJ2-3, with 7 bases fitting TRBD2. V lost 4 bases, J lost 7 bases, and 5 bases stayed unmatched. The CDR3 covers 13 residues. Germline CDR1 MNHEY, CDR2 SVGEGT. The CDR3 DNA follows: TGTGCCAGCAGTTCGGCACTAGCGAATACGCAGTATTTT. It codes for CASSSALANTQYF.

Worth noting for this clonotype: The junction differs from germline at one of its ends, possibly a read error. The CDR3: CSSSPTSVETQYF. CDR3 nucleotides: TGTTCCAGCAGCCCGACTAGCGTAGAGACCCAATACTTC. The chain links TRBV5-4 to TRBJ2-5, with 8 bases fitting TRBD2. This CDR3 comprises 13 residues. Germline CDR1 reads SGHNT; CDR2 reads YYREEE (reference sequence).

The genes are TRBV7-6 and TRBJ2-2; TRBD2 matches 14 bases. The CDR3 loop spans 15 amino acids. Trimming took 7 bases from V and 6 from J; bases not matched to a gene: 4. In germline, CDR1 is SGHVS, CDR2 FNYEAQ. The CDR3, as DNA: TGTGCCAGCACCCTGACTAGCGGGAGGGCCGGGGAGCTGTTTTTT. Translating gives CASTLTSGRAGELFF. The whole variable domain, remainder taken from reference TRBV7-6 and TRBJ2-2, is GAGVSQSPRYKVTKRGQDVALRCDPISGHVSLYWYRQALGQGPEFLTYFNYEAQQDKSGLPNDRFSAERPEGSISTLTIQRTEQRDSAMYRCASTLTSGRAGELFFGEGSRLTVL.

V and J are TRBV6-2 or TRBV6-3 and TRBJ1-1, with D unresolved. The V gene lost 7 bases and the J gene lost 6 bases, with 15 bases spanning the gap. CDR1 and CDR2 from the germline V gene are MNHEY and SVGEGT. The CDR3 has 13 amino acids. The CDR3 region is CASTAFGNSEAFF. The CDR3 bases are TGTGCCAGCACCGCCTTCGGCAACTCTGAAGCTTTCTTT.

Note on this clonotype: This is likely a read error, given that the CDR3 carries no conserved phenylalanine or tryptophan at its end. The chain combines TRBV4-1 with TRBJ1-5, with D possibly TRBD1 on 5 matching bases. The germline V and J ends were trimmed by 0 bases and 4 bases, with 16 bases remaining between them. The germline gives CDR1 MGHRA, CDR2 YSYEKL. CDR3 length: 17 residues. The CDR3 reads CASSQDPGTAGNQPQHL. As DNA, the CDR3 is TGCGCCAGCAGCCAAGATCCAGGGACCGCTGGGAATCAGCCCCAGCATCTT.

For this clonotype: The junction and the germline gene differ at one end; a read error may be behind it. The chain combines TRBV29-1 with TRBJ1-2; 8 bases line up with TRBD1. The CDR3 loop spans 13 amino acids. Germline V gives CDR1 SQVTM, CDR2 ANQGSEA. The CDR3 DNA is TGCAGCGTCGCGGACAGGGAGTACTGTGGCTACACCTTT. Amino acids: CSVADREYCGYTF.